This passage covers 29 T cell receptor beta chains from one sample sequenced in a study of blood T cell repertoires in COVID-19. Produced via immunoSEQ multiplex PCR; TCRdb's table is partial and in-frame only. Found here are tens of thousands of clones, approximately 91% of them singletons; the top ten hold around 6.5%. The sequencing input was peripheral blood. These receptor sequences come from a man aged 45-65 years with active COVID-19.

The V call is TRBV18, the J call TRBJ1-1; a weak D match, TRBD1 (5 bases). Trimming removed 0 bases at V and 1 base at J, with 9 bases between. The CDR3 totals 15 residues. Germline CDR1 and CDR2: KGHSH and LQKENI. The CDR3 loop is CASSPPGTSNTEAFF. CDR3 bases: TGTGCCAGCTCACCACCCGGGACTTCGAACACTGAAGCTTTCTTT.

The chain uses TRBV7-2 and TRBJ2-6; unclear D gene. The germline V gene has CDR1 SGHTA and CDR2 FQGNSA. The CDR3 loop spans 17 amino acids. Trimming took off 1 base at V and 3 bases at J, with 13 bases between the two ends. The CDR3 sequence is CASSLGRRLVGANVLTF. The CDR3 DNA is TGTGCCAGCAGCTTAGGACGGCGGTTGGTTGGGGCCAACGTCCTGACTTTC.

The chain joins TRBV5-1 to TRBJ1-1, with D unresolved. The CDR3 is 14 amino acids. The V gene lost 4 bases and the J gene lost 0 bases, with 10 bases spanning the gap. Germline values: CDR1 SGHRS, CDR2 YFSETQ. The CDR3, as DNA: TGCGCCAGCAGCCGGACTGCTATGAACACTGAAGCTTTCTTT. Protein product: CASSRTAMNTEAFF.

The chain has TRBV15 and TRBJ1-5; D possibly corresponds to TRBD1 (5 bases). The CDR3 contains 15 residues. Trimming stripped 0 bases from V and 4 bases from J, with 10 bases between. The germline V gene has CDR1 LNHNV and CDR2 YYDKDF (reference sequence). The CDR3 sequence is CATSRDGRGNQPQHF. The CDR3 DNA sequence: TGTGCCACCAGCAGAGATGGGAGGGGAAATCAGCCCCAGCATTTT.

The chain employs TRBV9 and TRBJ2-3; TRBD2 agrees at 14 bases. The CDR3 has 19 residues. Germline assignment: CDR1 SGDLS and CDR2 YYNGEE. V shed 3 bases, J shed 2 bases, and the junction held 11 bases outside the gene matches. CDR3 loop: CASSGSGTSGRDSTDTQYF. CDR3 coding DNA: TGTGCCAGCAGCGGATCCGGGACTAGCGGGAGAGATTCCACAGATACGCAGTATTTT.

In nucleotides, the CDR3 is TGTGCCGATGGGAGGTATCGAACGCCCTACACTGAAGCTTTCTTT. Amino acids: CADGRYRTPYTEAFF. V usage is TRBV30 and J usage is TRBJ1-1; the D is unclear. Trimming took 8 bases from V and 3 from J, leaving 22 bases between them. The CDR3 has 15 amino acids. The germline CDR1 and CDR2 sequences are GTSNPN and SVGIG (reference sequence). Full variable domain (outside the CDR3, taken from reference TRBV30 and TRBJ1-1): SQTIHQWPATLVQPVGSPLSLECTVEGTSNPNLYWYRQAAGRGLQLLFYSVGIGQISSEVPQNLSASRPQDRQFILSSKKLLLSDSGFYLCADGRYRTPYTEAFFGQGTRLTVV.

The chain uses TRBV6-5 and TRBJ2-5, with D maybe TRBD1 (6 bases). The CDR3 consists of 16 residues. Trimming cost V 3 bases and J 2 bases, with 16 bases left between them. From germline, CDR1 is MNHEY and CDR2 SVGAGI. The CDR3 sequence: CASSYYGVRGQETQYF. As DNA, the CDR3 is TGTGCCAGCAGTTATTACGGGGTGAGGGGGCAAGAGACCCAGTACTTC.

The genes are TRBV5-1 and TRBJ2-7, with D possibly matching TRBD1 (5 bases). CDR1 and CDR2 from the germline V gene are SGHRS and YFSETQ. The CDR3 runs to 14 residues. V was shortened by 5 bases and J by 1 base, with 13 bases between the two germline ends. The CDR3 is CASRSRANSYEQYF. In DNA, the CDR3 is TGCGCCAGCAGATCCAGGGCGAATTCCTACGAGCAGTACTTC.

This rearrangement joins TRBV2 to TRBJ2-7, with D perhaps matching TRBD2 (5 bases). The germline V gene has CDR1 SNHLY and CDR2 FYNNEI. The CDR3 is made up of 14 amino acids. V was shortened by 6 bases and J by 3 bases, with 15 bases between the two germline ends. Here the CDR3 DNA reads TGTGCCAGCAGCCCCGACGGACGGGGCTACGAGCAGTACTTC. Translating gives CASSPDGRGYEQYF.

The CDR3 loop reads CASSLQVEQPQHF. CDR3 DNA sequence: TGTGCCAGCAGTCTCCAAGTAGAACAGCCCCAGCATTTT. The rearrangement joins TRBV28 to TRBJ1-5; no clear D. The germline V and J ends were trimmed by 5 bases and 7 bases, with 12 bases remaining between them. Germline V CDR1 and CDR2: MDHEN, SYDVKM. The CDR3 runs 13 residues.

V and J are TRBV4-2 and TRBJ1-6; TRBD1 matches 9 bases. The CDR3 is made up of 20 amino acids. Trimming at V came to 4 bases and at J to 0 bases, leaving 13 bases not matched to a gene. Germline lookup yields CDR1 LGHNA and CDR2 YNFKEQ. The CDR3 is CASSRHRDRDMRSYNSPLHF. In nucleotides, the CDR3 is TGTGCCAGCAGCCGCCACCGGGACAGGGATATGCGCTCCTATAATTCACCCCTCCACTTT.

The rearrangement links TRBV18 to TRBJ1-2; D gene ambiguous. V was pared by 6 bases and J by 4 bases, with 12 bases between. Per germline, CDR1 KGHSH and CDR2 LQKENI. This CDR3 spans 13 amino acids. For the CDR3, the DNA is TGTGCCAGCTCGCTCGGTCCTTTCTATGGCTACACCTTC. Translating gives CASSLGPFYGYTF.

The V gene is TRBV4-2, the J gene TRBJ1-1; D not certain. The CDR3 is made up of 14 amino acids. V lost 3 bases and J lost 3, with 11 bases in between. Germline V gene sequence: CDR1 LGHNA, CDR2 YNFKEQ. DNA for the CDR3: TGTGCCAGCAGCCATATTCCCCGGGACACTGAAGCTTTCTTT. It yields the protein CASSHIPRDTEAFF.

The V gene is TRBV6-4, the J gene TRBJ1-2; 8 positions match TRBD1. V trimming: 6 bases; J trimming: 5 bases; junction bases outside the gene matches: 5. Germline loops: CDR1 MRHNA, CDR2 SNTAGT. This CDR3 is built from 13 residues. The chain's CDR3 is CASRETGGYGYTF. Written as DNA, the CDR3 is TGTGCCAGCAGAGAAACAGGGGGTTATGGCTACACCTTC.

J is TRBJ2-7 and V is TRBV7-8; D gene uncertain. The CDR3 is made up of 15 amino acids. Germline-derived CDR1 and CDR2 are SGHVS and FQNEAQ. V lost 5 bases to trimming and J lost 2 bases, with 16 bases between them. The CDR3 sequence: CASSLRHAPTYEQYF. CDR3 DNA: TGTGCCAGCAGCCTCCGACATGCACCGACCTACGAGCAGTACTTC.

This clone was observed a few times. The rearrangement joins TRBV4-2 to TRBJ2-2, with 11 positions matching TRBD2. The CDR3 is 15 amino acids. With V trimmed by 1 base and J by 6 bases, 1 base remained unmatched. From germline, CDR1 is LGHNA and CDR2 YNFKEQ. The CDR3 here is CASSQVAGGSGELFF. In nucleotides, the CDR3 is TGTGCCAGCAGCCAAGTAGCGGGGGGGTCCGGGGAGCTGTTTTTT.

V is TRBV7-2 and J is TRBJ2-2, with D perhaps matching TRBD2 (5 bases). The CDR3 has 13 residues. Trimming pared 1 base from V and 7 bases from J, leaving 7 bases between. Germline V gene lookup returns CDR1 SGHTA and CDR2 FQGNSA. Here the CDR3 DNA reads TGTGCCAGCAGCTTAGATCGGGGCGGGGAGCTGTTTTTT. It translates to CASSLDRGGELFF.

The CDR3 DNA sequence: TGTGCCAGCAGCTTAGGGACAGGGATCTACAATGAGCAGTTCTTC. Its translation is CASSLGTGIYNEQFF. The chain couples TRBV7-7 to TRBJ2-1; TRBD1 matches 8 bases. J was trimmed by 3 bases and V by 1 base; bases with no gene match: 2. Germline CDR1 SSHAT, CDR2 FNYEAQ (reference sequence). CDR3 size: 15 residues. The complete variable domain, with remaining parts taken from reference TRBV7-7 and TRBJ2-1, reads GAGVSQSPRYKVTKRGQDVTLRCDPISSHATLYWYQQALGQGPEFLTYFNYEAQPDKSGLPSDRFSAERPEGSISTLTIQRTEQRDSAMYRCASSLGTGIYNEQFFGPGTRLTVL.

The chain recombines TRBV9 with TRBJ2-2; TRBD1 might be the D (7 bases). Germline-derived CDR1 and CDR2 are SGDLS and YYNGEE. This CDR3 has 16 amino acids. V lost 3 bases, J lost 5 bases, and 17 bases lay in between. CDR3 sequence (DNA): TGTGCCAGCAGCGCTGGGGGGACAGTGAGGACCGGGGAGCTGTTTTTT. Translation gives CASSAGGTVRTGELFF. The full variable domain, its missing parts supplied by reference TRBV9 and TRBJ2-2, is DSGVTQTPKHLITATGQRVTLRCSPRSGDLSVYWYQQSLDQGLQFLIQYYNGEERAKGNILERFSAQQFPDLHSELNLSSLELGDSALYFCASSAGGTVRTGELFFGEGSRLTVL.

V gene TRBV15 combines with J gene TRBJ2-1; unclear D gene. CDR1 and CDR2 (germline): LNHNV, YYDKDF (reference sequence). The CDR3 is 14 residues long. V lost 4 bases and J 1 base, leaving 8 bases between the germline ends. In nucleotides, the CDR3 is TGTGCCACCAGCAAAGCCATTTCCTACAATGAGCAGTTCTTC. The encoded protein is CATSKAISYNEQFF.

The chain carries TRBV28 and TRBJ2-5; the D gene is possibly TRBD1 (7 bases). The germline V and J ends were trimmed by 6 bases and 4 bases, with 12 bases remaining between them. The germline CDR1 and CDR2 sequences are MDHEN and SYDVKM. The CDR3 has 13 amino acids. The CDR3 coding sequence is TGTGCCAGCAGATCAGGGGGGCGAGAGACCCAGTACTTC. This codes for CASRSGGRETQYF.

The V call is TRBV2, the J call TRBJ1-6; D perhaps matches TRBD1 (6 bases). This CDR3 comprises 13 residues. V lost 6 bases, J lost 9 bases, and 12 bases lay in between. Germline CDR1 and CDR2: SNHLY and FYNNEI. CDR3 in DNA: TGTGCCAGCAGCTCCGGACAGAGTTCACCCCTCCACTTT. This codes for CASSSGQSSPLHF.

This clone was seen only once. The CDR3, as DNA: TGTGCCAGCTCACTCTCCAGAACCTACGAGCAGTACTTC. The encoded protein is CASSLSRTYEQYF. V usage is TRBV18 and J usage is TRBJ2-7; D is unresolved. This CDR3 spans 13 amino acids. The germline V and J ends were trimmed by 4 bases and 2 bases, with 9 bases remaining between them. Germline V gives CDR1 KGHSH, CDR2 LQKENI.

The V call is TRBV5-6, the J call TRBJ1-2, with TRBD1 matching over 11 bases. From germline, CDR1 is SGHDT and CDR2 YYEEEE. The junction had 13 bases not matched to a gene; V was cut back by 4 bases and J by 5 bases. This CDR3 contains 17 residues. Here the CDR3 reads CASSLVLGTGGLYGYTF. The CDR3 DNA follows: TGTGCCAGCAGCCTGGTACTAGGGACAGGGGGACTATATGGCTACACCTTC.

The chain recombines TRBV5-4 with TRBJ1-1; 10 bases fit TRBD1. Germline CDR1 is SGHNT and CDR2 is YYREEE (reference sequence). This CDR3 has 15 amino acids. Losses at the gene ends were 3 bases for V and 6 bases for J; bases not matched to a gene: 8. This CDR3 reads CASSSPGQGIPEAFF. The CDR3 coding sequence is TGTGCCAGCAGCTCCCCGGGACAGGGGATCCCTGAAGCTTTCTTT.

J is TRBJ2-6 and V is TRBV28, with 7 bases aligning to TRBD1. Trimming took 6 bases from V and 2 from J; bases not matched to a gene: 4. The CDR3 consists of 15 residues. Per the germline V gene, CDR1 is MDHEN and CDR2 is SYDVKM. CDR3 DNA: TGTGCCAGCAGCAATAGGGGGCCTGGGGCCAACGTCCTGACTTTC. Translated, it gives CASSNRGPGANVLTF.

The CDR3 nucleotides read TGTGCCAGCAGTTCGGACAGGGCGGAGAATTCACCCCTCCACTTT. Translating it yields CASSSDRAENSPLHF. The chain uses TRBV27 and TRBJ1-6; 8 bases are shared with TRBD1. The J segment lost 7 bases and the V segment lost 4 bases, leaving 6 bases of the junction unmatched. CDR1 MNHEY and CDR2 SMNVEV come from the germline V gene (reference sequence). The CDR3 sequence is 15 residues long.

V and J are TRBV24-1 and TRBJ2-7; TRBD1 agrees at 12 bases. Per germline, CDR1 KGHDR and CDR2 SFDVKD. V lost 7 bases and J lost 4; bases outside the gene matches: 4. The CDR3 runs to 14 residues. The chain's CDR3 is CATSGTGGQYEQYF. CDR3 sequence (DNA): TGTGCCACCAGCGGGACAGGGGGCCAATACGAGCAGTACTTC.

The chain couples TRBV10-3 to TRBJ1-1; tentatively, D is TRBD1 (6 bases). The CDR3 spans 18 residues. V was pared by 0 bases and J by 5 bases, with 22 bases between. Germline V gives CDR1 ENHRY, CDR2 SYGVKD. The CDR3 protein is CAISESYSWGGRRTEAFF. The CDR3 coding sequence is TGTGCCATCAGTGAGTCTTATTCGTGGGGGGGGCGCAGGACTGAAGCTTTCTTT.